This TCR beta chain was documented in a study of blood T cell repertoires in COVID-19. Study-level background: There were acute and convalescent COVID-19 samples, and they came from the United States, Italy and Spain. T cells, B-cell-depleted T cells, or PBMCs provided the cDNA or gDNA that served as material.

In the original workflow: Estimated nucleated cell counts came from reference gene primer amplification. Clones were sequenced by immunoSEQ multiplex PCR, and TCRdb holds only the in-frame ones, with some missing. The V and J calls and clone size were taken over from that table, and D and trimming were inferred from the DNA. The sample contains tens of thousands of clones, approximately 79% of which appear only once. This clone has just one count. The germline CDR1 and CDR2 sequences are LNHDA and SQIVND (reference sequence). Trimming stripped 5 bases from V and 13 bases from J, with 17 bases between. There are 12 residues in the CDR3.

The V gene is TRBV19, the J gene TRBJ1-2; D is unclear. This TCR came from a woman of 80 years or more with active or convalescent COVID-19. Source material: peripheral blood. The CDR3, as DNA: TGTGCCAGTAGTGATCGGGTAGGCGGGTCCACCTTC. It is translated as CASSDRVGGSTF.